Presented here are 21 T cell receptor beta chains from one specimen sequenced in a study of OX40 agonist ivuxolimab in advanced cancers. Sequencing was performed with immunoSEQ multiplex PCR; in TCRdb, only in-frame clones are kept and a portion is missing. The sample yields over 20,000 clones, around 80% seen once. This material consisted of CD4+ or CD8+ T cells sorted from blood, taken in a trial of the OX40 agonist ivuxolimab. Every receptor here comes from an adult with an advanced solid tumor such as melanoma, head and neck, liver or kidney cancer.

The DNA for the CDR3 is TGCGCCAGCAGCCAAGACTACAATGAGCAGTTCTTC. It yields the protein CASSQDYNEQFF. This chain joins TRBV4-1 and TRBJ2-1; no reliable D call. The V gene lost 0 bases and the J gene lost 3 bases, with 0 bases spanning the gap. This CDR3 region has 12 residues. CDR1 MGHRA and CDR2 YSYEKL come from the germline V gene.

The CDR3 protein is CASNYPRTEAFF. The CDR3, as DNA: TGTGCCAGCAACTACCCTAGGACTGAAGCTTTCTTT. The chain recombines TRBV7-2 with TRBJ1-1, with D hard to call. CDR3 length equals 12 residues. Trimming removed 7 bases at V and 5 bases at J, with 11 bases between. Germline CDR1 SGHTA, CDR2 FQGNSA.

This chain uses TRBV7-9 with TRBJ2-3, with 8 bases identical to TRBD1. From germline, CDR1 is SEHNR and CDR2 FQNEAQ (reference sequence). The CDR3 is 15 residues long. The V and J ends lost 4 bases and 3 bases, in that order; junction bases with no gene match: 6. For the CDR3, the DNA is TGTGCCAGCAGCTACTGGACAGGGAAGACAGATACGCAGTATTTT. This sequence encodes CASSYWTGKTDTQYF.

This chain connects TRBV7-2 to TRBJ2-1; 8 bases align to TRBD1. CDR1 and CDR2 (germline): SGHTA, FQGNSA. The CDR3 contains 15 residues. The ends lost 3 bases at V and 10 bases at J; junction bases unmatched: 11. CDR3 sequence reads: CASSLVGGQGREQFF. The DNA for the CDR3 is TGTGCCAGCAGCTTGGTGGGAGGACAGGGTAGAGAGCAGTTCTTC.

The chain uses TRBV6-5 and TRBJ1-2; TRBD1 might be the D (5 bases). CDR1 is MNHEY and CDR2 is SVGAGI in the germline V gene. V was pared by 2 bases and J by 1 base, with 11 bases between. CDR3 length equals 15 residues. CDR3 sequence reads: CASSYVGRGNYGYTF. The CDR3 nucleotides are TGTGCCAGCAGTTACGTGGGAAGGGGTAACTATGGCTACACCTTC.

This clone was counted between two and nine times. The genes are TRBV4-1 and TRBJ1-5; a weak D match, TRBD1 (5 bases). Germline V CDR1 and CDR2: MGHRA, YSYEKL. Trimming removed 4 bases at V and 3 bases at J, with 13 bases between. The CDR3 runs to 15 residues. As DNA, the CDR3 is TGCGCCAGCAGCCGCCAGACAGCGATCAATCAGCCCCAGCATTTT. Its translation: CASSRQTAINQPQHF.

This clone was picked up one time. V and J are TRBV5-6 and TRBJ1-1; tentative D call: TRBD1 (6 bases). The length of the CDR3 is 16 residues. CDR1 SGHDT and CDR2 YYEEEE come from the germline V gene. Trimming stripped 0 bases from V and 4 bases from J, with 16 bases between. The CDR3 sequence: CASSLAAGAPSTEAFF. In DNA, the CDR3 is TGTGCCAGCAGCTTGGCGGCGGGGGCACCAAGCACTGAAGCTTTCTTT.

The CDR3 reads CASSLGAGRNQPQHF. DNA of the CDR3: TGCGCCAGCAGCTTGGGTGCGGGGAGGAATCAGCCCCAGCATTTT. This chain connects TRBV5-1 to TRBJ1-5, with D unclear. CDR1 and CDR2 (germline): SGHRS, YFSETQ. V lost 0 bases to trimming and J lost 4 bases, with 11 bases between them. The CDR3 sequence is 15 residues long.

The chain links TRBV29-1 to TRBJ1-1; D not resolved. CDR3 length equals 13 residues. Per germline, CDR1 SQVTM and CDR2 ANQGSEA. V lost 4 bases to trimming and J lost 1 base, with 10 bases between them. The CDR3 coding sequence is TGCAGCGTTGCGCACGGCCCGAACACTGAAGCTTTCTTT. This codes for CSVAHGPNTEAFF.

In nucleotides, the CDR3 is TGCGCCAGCAGCCAAGATCGACGCCCGCTCTACGAGCAGTACTTC. It encodes CASSQDRRPLYEQYF. This rearrangement joins TRBV4-3 to TRBJ2-7; D is ambiguous. Germline CDR1 is LGHNA and CDR2 is YSLEER. With 0 bases removed from V and 3 bases from J, the gap between germline ends came to 12 bases. CDR3 length: 15 amino acids.

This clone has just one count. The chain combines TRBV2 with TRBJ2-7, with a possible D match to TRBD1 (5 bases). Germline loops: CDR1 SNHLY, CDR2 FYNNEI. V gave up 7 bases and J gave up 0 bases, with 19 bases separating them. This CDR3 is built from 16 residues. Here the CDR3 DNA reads TGTGCCAGCATATCAACTACAGGCGACTTCTCCTACGAGCAGTACTTC. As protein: CASISTTGDFSYEQYF.

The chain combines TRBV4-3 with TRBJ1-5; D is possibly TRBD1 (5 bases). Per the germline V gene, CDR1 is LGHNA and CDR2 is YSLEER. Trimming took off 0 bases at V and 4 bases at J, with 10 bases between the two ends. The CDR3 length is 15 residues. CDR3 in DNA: TGCGCCAGCAGCCAAGAGCGGGGCCCGAATCAGCCCCAGCATTTT. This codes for CASSQERGPNQPQHF.

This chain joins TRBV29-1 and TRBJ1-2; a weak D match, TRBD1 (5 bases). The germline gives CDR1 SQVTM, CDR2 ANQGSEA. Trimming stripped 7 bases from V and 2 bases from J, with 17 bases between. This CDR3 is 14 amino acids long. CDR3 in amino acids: CSAQRSRDNYGYTF. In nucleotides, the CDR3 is TGCAGCGCCCAACGTAGCCGGGACAACTATGGCTACACCTTC.

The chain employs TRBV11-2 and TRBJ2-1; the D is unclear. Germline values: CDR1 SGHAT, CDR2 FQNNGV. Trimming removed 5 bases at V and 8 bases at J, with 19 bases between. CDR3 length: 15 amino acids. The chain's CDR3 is CASSLTGPLGDEQFF. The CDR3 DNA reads TGTGCCAGCAGCCTTACCGGCCCATTGGGCGATGAGCAGTTCTTC.

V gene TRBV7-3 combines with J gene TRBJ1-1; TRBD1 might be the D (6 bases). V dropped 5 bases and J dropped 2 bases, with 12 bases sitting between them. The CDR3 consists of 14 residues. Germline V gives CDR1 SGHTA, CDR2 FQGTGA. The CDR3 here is CASSPGHFNTEAFF. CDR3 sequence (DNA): TGTGCCAGCAGCCCGGGACACTTCAACACTGAAGCTTTCTTT.

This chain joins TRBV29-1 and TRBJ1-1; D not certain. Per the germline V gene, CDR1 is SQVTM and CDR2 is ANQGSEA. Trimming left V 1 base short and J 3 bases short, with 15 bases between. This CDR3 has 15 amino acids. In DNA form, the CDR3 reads TGCAGCGTTGAAGGAGGGTCAGGAGCTCACACTGAAGCTTTCTTT. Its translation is CSVEGGSGAHTEAFF.

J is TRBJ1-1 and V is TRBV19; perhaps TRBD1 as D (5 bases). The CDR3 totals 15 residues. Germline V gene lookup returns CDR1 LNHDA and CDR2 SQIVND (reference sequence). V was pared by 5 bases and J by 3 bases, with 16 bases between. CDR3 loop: CASSPRGAGDTEAFF. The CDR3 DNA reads TGTGCCAGTAGTCCGCGGGGAGCGGGGGACACTGAAGCTTTCTTT.

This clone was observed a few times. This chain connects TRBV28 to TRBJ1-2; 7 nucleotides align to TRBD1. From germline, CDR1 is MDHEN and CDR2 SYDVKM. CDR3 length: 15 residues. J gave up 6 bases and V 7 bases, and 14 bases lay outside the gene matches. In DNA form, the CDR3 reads TGTGCCAGCAACTATCCCGGACAGGCCAAGGATGGCTACACCTTC. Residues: CASNYPGQAKDGYTF.

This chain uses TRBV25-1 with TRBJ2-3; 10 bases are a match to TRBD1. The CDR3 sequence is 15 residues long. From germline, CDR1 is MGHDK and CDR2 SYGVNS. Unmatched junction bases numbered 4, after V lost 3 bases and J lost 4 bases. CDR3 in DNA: TGTGCCAGCAGTGACGGGGGACAGGGGTCAGATACGCAGTATTTT. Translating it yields CASSDGGQGSDTQYF.

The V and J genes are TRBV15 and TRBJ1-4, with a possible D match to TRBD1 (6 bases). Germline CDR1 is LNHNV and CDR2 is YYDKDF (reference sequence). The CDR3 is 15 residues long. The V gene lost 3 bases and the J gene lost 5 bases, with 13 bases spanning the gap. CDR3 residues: CATSRQDRRNEKLFF. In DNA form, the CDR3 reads TGTGCCACCAGCAGGCAGGACAGAAGAAATGAAAAACTGTTTTTT.

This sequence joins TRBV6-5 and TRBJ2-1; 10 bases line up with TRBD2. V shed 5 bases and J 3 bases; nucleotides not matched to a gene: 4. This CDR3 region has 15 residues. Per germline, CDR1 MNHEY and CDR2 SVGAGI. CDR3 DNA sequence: TGTGCCAGCAGTACGGGGACTAGCGTCTACAATGAGCAGTTCTTC. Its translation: CASSTGTSVYNEQFF.